The 10 T cell receptor beta chains listed next were all sequenced from one sample in a study of CD4 T cells in relation to SARS-CoV-2 and coronaviruses. The unexposed donors gave CD4+ T cells in about 2011-2018, prior to COVID-19. CD4+ T cells were isolated from the cells after 10 days of culture. The data were produced by immunoSEQ multiplex PCR, yet TCRdb's version contains in-frame clones alone and is incomplete. The sample includes 20,000 to 25,000 clones, 74% seen only once; the top ten take 9.5% to 15%. These receptors are not linked to any known antigen. Sequenced: CD4+ T cells from PBMCs, cultured in vitro. The receptor source for this set is a human donor in good health.

This clone turned up a few times. The DNA for the CDR3 is TGCAGCGTTGGGGATGGCTACACCTTC. Translation: CSVGDGYTF. This chain uses TRBV29-1 with TRBJ1-2; D not resolved. The CDR3 runs to 9 residues. V shed 4 bases and J shed 6 bases, with 3 bases lying between them. The V gene's germline CDR1 is SQVTM and CDR2 ANQGSEA.

V and J are TRBV6-1 and TRBJ1-1; D perhaps matches TRBD1 (5 bases). The V end lost 3 bases, the J end lost 5 bases, and 10 bases lay between the germline ends. The CDR3 contains 13 residues. Germline assignment: CDR1 MNHNS and CDR2 SASEGT. The CDR3 DNA follows: TGTGCCAGCAGTGAGGGGGGAGGGACTGAAGCTTTCTTT. Its translation: CASSEGGGTEAFF.

The CDR3 nucleotides read TGTGCCAGCAGTGAAAAGACCCAGTACTTC. Protein sequence: CASSEKTQYF. V and J are TRBV2 and TRBJ2-5; D gene ambiguous. CDR1 is SNHLY and CDR2 is FYNNEI in the germline V gene. The CDR3 extends over 10 amino acids. The germline V and J ends were trimmed by 2 bases and 6 bases, with 1 base remaining between them.

J is TRBJ1-1 and V is TRBV19; D is possibly TRBD1 (5 bases). V was pared by 9 bases and J by 5 bases, with 13 bases between. The CDR3 spans 12 residues. Germline assignment: CDR1 LNHDA and CDR2 SQIVND (reference sequence). CDR3 sequence reads: CASREGNTEAFF. CDR3 nucleotides: TGTGCCAGCAGGGAAGGGAATACTGAAGCTTTCTTT.

The genes are TRBV5-6 and TRBJ2-1; 7 nucleotides match TRBD1. CDR3 size: 14 residues. J lost 10 bases, V lost 4 bases, and 11 bases had no gene match. Germline assignment: CDR1 SGHDT and CDR2 YYEEEE. The DNA for the CDR3 is TGTGCCAGCAGCCCCCGGGGACAGTCGGAGGAGCAGTTCTTC. Translating gives CASSPRGQSEEQFF.

The CDR3 protein is CATHRSLNTEAFF. The CDR3 nucleotides read TGTGCCACTCACAGATCCTTGAACACTGAAGCTTTCTTT. The chain joins TRBV6-5 to TRBJ1-1; D gene uncertain. The V gene's germline CDR1 is MNHEY and CDR2 SVGAGI. This CDR3 has 13 amino acids. The V end was cut by 10 bases, the J end by 0 bases, with 12 bases between.

The chain recombines TRBV6-6 with TRBJ1-1, with TRBD1 matching 12 bases. The CDR3 contains 15 residues. The ends lost 7 bases at V and 4 bases at J; junction bases unmatched: 7. In germline, CDR1 is MNHNY, CDR2 SVGAGI (reference sequence). For the CDR3, the DNA is TGTGCCAGCACCCAGGGACAGGGGGCTAGCACTGAAGCTTTCTTT. This translates into CASTQGQGASTEAFF.

In this sample, this clone is medium-sized. The CDR3 is CASSTSSGRNTGELFF. CDR3 DNA sequence: TGTGCCAGTAGTACATCTAGCGGGCGGAACACCGGGGAGCTGTTTTTT. This chain uses TRBV19 with TRBJ2-2, with 8 bases fitting TRBD2. Germline CDR1 and CDR2: LNHDA and SQIVND (reference sequence). Germline trimming cut 4 bases from V and 1 base from J; bases unmatched to any gene: 5. The CDR3 covers 16 residues.

The V call is TRBV27, the J call TRBJ1-1; 7 bases map to TRBD1. The germline V gene encodes CDR1 MNHEY and CDR2 SMNVEV (reference sequence). The length of the CDR3 is 15 residues. The trim removed 3 bases at V and 10 bases at J, leaving 14 bases unmatched. The CDR3 coding sequence is TGTGCCAGCAGTTTTAACGTCGCGGGACAGTCGACAGCTTTCTTT. Its protein is CASSFNVAGQSTAFF.

The rearrangement uses TRBV29-1 and TRBJ2-3; D uncertain. Trimming shortened V by 7 bases and J by 5 bases, and 13 bases separated the two germline ends. The CDR3 consists of 12 residues. Germline assignment: CDR1 SQVTM and CDR2 ANQGSEA. CDR3 in amino acids: CSGGELVDTQYF. The CDR3 nucleotides are TGCAGCGGAGGCGAGTTAGTAGATACGCAGTATTTT.